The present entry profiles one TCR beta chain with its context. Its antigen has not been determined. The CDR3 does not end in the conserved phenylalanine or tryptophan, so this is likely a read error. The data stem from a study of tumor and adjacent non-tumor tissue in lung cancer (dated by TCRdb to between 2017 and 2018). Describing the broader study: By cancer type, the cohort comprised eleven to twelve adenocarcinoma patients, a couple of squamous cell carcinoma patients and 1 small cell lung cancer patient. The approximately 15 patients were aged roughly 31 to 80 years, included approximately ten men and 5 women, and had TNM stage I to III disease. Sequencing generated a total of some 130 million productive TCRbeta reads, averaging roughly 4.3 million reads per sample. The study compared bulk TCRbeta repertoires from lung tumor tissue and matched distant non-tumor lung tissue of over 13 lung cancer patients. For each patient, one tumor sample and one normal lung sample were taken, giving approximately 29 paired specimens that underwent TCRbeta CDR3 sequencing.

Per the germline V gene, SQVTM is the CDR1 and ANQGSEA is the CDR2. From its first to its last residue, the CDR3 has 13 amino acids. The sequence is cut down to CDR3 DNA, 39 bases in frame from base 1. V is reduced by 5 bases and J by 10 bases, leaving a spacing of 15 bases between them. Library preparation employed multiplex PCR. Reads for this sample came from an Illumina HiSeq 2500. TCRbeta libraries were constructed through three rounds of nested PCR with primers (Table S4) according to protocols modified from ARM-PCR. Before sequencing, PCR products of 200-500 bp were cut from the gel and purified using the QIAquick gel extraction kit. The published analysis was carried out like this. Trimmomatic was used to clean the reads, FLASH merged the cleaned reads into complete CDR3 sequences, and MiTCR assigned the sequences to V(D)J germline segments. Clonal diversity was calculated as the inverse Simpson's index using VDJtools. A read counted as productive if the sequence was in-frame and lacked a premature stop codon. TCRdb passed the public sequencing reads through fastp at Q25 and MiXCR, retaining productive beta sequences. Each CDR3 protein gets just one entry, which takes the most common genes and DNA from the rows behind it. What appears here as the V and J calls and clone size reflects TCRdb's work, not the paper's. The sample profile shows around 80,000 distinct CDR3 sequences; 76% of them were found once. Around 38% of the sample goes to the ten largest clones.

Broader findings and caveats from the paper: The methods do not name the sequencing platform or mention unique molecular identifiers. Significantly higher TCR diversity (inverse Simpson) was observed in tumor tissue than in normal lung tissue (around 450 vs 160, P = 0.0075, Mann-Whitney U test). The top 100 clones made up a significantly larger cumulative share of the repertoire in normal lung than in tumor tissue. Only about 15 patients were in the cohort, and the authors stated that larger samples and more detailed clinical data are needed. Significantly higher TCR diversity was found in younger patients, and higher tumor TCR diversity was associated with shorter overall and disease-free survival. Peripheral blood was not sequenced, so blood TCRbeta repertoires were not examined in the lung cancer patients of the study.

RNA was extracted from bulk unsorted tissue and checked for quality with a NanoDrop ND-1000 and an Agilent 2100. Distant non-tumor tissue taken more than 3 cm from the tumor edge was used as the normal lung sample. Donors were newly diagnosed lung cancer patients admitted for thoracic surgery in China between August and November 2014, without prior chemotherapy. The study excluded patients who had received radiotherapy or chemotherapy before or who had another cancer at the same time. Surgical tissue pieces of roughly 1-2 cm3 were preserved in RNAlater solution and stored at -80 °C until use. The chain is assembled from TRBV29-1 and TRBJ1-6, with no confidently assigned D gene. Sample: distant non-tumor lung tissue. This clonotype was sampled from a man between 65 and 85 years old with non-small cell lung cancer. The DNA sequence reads TGCAGCGTTAAGGACGGGGATTGGTCACCCCTCCACTTG. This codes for CSVKDGDWSPLHL.